One and the same sample provided the 2 T cell receptor beta chains below, sequenced in a study of blood T cell repertoires in COVID-19. Clones were sequenced by immunoSEQ multiplex PCR, and TCRdb holds only the in-frame ones, with some missing. The table includes 50,000 or so clones, around nine tenths detected once. Sequencing was performed on peripheral blood. The receptors were gathered from a man aged 45-60 years with active COVID-19.

The chain couples TRBV30 to TRBJ1-1; no clear D gene. Germline assignment: CDR1 GTSNPN and CDR2 SVGIG (reference sequence). V was clipped by 2 bases and J by 5 bases, with 9 bases between them. The CDR3 is 12 residues long. CDR3 in DNA: TGTGCCTGGAGTTCGACCGGGACTGAAGCTTTCTTT. It yields the protein CAWSSTGTEAFF.

The J gene is TRBJ1-2, the V gene TRBV5-1; 8 bases fit TRBD1. Germline V gives CDR1 SGHRS, CDR2 YFSETQ. This CDR3 spans 15 amino acids. V trimming: 0 bases; J trimming: 2 bases; junction bases outside the gene matches: 3. CDR3 protein: CASSLGDRTNYGYTF. CDR3 sequence (DNA): TGCGCCAGCAGCTTGGGGGACAGGACGAACTATGGCTACACCTTC.